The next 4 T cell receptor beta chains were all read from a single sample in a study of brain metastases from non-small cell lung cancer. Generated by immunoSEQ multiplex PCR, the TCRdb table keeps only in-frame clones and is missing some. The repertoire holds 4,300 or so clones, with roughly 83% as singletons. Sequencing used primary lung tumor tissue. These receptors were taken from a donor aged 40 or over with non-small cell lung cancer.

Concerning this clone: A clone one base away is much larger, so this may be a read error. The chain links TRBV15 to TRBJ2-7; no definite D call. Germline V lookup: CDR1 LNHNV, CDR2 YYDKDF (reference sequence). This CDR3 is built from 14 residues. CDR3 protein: CATSSLDAAYEQCV. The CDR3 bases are TGTGCCACCAGCAGTCTGGACGCAGCCTACGAGCAGTGCGTC.

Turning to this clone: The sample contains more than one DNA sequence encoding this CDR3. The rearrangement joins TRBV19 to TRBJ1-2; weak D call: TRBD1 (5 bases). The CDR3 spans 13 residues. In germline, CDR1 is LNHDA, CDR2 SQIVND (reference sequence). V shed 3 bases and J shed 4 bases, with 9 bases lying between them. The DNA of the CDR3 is TGTGCCAGTAGTATTCGGGGACTCTATGGCTACACCTTC. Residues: CASSIRGLYGYTF.

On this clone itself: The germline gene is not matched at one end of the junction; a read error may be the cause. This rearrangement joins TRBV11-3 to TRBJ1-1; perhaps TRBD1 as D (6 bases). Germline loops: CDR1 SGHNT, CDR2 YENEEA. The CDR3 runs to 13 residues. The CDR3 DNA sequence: TGTGCCAGCAGCCCAAGGGGGAACACTGAAGTTTTCTTT. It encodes CASSPRGNTEVFF.

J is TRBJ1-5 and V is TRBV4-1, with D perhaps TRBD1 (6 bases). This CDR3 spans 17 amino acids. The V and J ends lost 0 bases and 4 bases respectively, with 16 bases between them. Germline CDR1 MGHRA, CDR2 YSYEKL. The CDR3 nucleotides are TGCGCCAGCAGCCAAGATTTTAACGGGGGCGCGAATCAGCCCCAGCATTTT. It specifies CASSQDFNGGANQPQHF.